Listed here are 24 T cell receptor beta chains from one sample, sequenced in a study of a mutant IDH1 vaccine in newly diagnosed glioma. Time point defined: week 47, end of study. Vaccination comprised doses that each held 300 ug of mutant IDH1 20-mer peptide, plus topical imiquimod. Profiled with immunoSEQ multiplex PCR; TCRdb holds only in-frame clones, not every one. The repertoire holds tens of thousands of clones, with around nine tenths as singletons. Their antigen targets remain unknown. Material: PBMCs, obtained from a glioma patient whose treatment included an IDH1 peptide vaccine. The origin of the receptors is a woman in her twenties or thirties with glioma.

The gene calls are TRBV2 and TRBJ2-2; the match to TRBD1 covers 7 bases. The CDR3 covers 16 residues. Per the germline V gene, CDR1 is SNHLY and CDR2 is FYNNEI. The ends lost 6 bases at V and 4 bases at J; junction bases unmatched: 11. CDR3 amino acids: CASREDRWFSTGELFF. The CDR3 DNA is TGTGCCAGCAGGGAGGACAGGTGGTTCTCCACCGGGGAGCTGTTTTTT.

The chain links TRBV4-3 to TRBJ1-5; 7 bases map to TRBD1. The V gene end was trimmed by 4 bases and the J gene end by 0 bases; junction bases not matched to a gene: 6. Looked up from germline, CDR1 is LGHNA and CDR2 is YSLEER. The CDR3 sequence is 16 residues long. CDR3 amino acids: CASSPHRGYSNQPQHF. CDR3 bases: TGCGCCAGCAGCCCCCACAGGGGCTATAGCAATCAGCCCCAGCATTTT.

The V gene is TRBV5-6, the J gene TRBJ2-5; D is unresolved. Between the trimmed V and J ends, which lost 2 bases and 3 bases, there was a span of 8 bases. Germline V gene sequence: CDR1 SGHDT, CDR2 YYEEEE. This CDR3 region has 13 residues. CDR3 residues: CASSFTSEETQYF. Here the CDR3 DNA reads TGTGCCAGCAGCTTCACCAGTGAAGAGACCCAGTACTTC. Drawing the rest from reference TRBV5-6 and TRBJ2-5, the complete variable domain is DAGVTQSPTHLIKTRGQQVTLRCSPKSGHDTVSWYQQALGQGPQFIFQYYEEEERQRGNFPDRFSGHQFPNYSSELNVNALLLGDSALYLCASSFTSEETQYFGPGTRLLVL.

In this sample, this clone turned up once. This rearrangement joins TRBV10-3 to TRBJ2-7; no reliable D call. Looked up from germline, CDR1 is ENHRY and CDR2 is SYGVKD. CDR3 size: 15 residues. V was clipped by 2 bases and J by 2 bases, with 13 bases between them. The chain's CDR3 is CAISEEATPPYEQYF. The DNA for the CDR3 is TGTGCCATCAGTGAGGAGGCTACCCCCCCCTACGAGCAGTACTTC.

There are a few counts of this clone. The gene calls are TRBV10-1 and TRBJ2-5, with D possibly matching TRBD2 (6 bases). CDR3 length: 17 amino acids. V was pared by 6 bases and J by 5 bases, with 25 bases between. Germline CDR1 is WNHNN and CDR2 is SYGVQD (reference sequence). This CDR3 is CASSGGGRGANEETQYF. CDR3 coding DNA: TGCGCCAGCAGCGGCGGAGGCCGCGGGGCCAACGAGGAGACCCAGTACTTC.

The CDR3 DNA reads TGTGCCAGCCCCGACAGGACTGAAAAACTGTTTTTT. Amino acids: CASPDRTEKLFF. The chain carries TRBV5-8 and TRBJ1-4, with D possibly being TRBD1 (6 bases). Trimming left V 7 bases short and J 7 bases short, with 11 bases between. The CDR3 is 12 amino acids. In germline, CDR1 is SGHTS, CDR2 YDEGEE.

The count of this clone is one. The chain joins TRBV5-6 to TRBJ1-2; 7 bases map to TRBD1. The CDR3 loop spans 13 amino acids. The germline gives CDR1 SGHDT, CDR2 YYEEEE. J lost 7 bases, V lost 4 bases, and 7 bases had no gene match. The CDR3, as DNA: TGTGCCAGCAGCCCGGGAGGGGGCTTTGGCTACACCTTC. Translation gives CASSPGGGFGYTF. The variable domain in full, with the rest retrieved from reference TRBV5-6 and TRBJ1-2, is DAGVTQSPTHLIKTRGQQVTLRCSPKSGHDTVSWYQQALGQGPQFIFQYYEEEERQRGNFPDRFSGHQFPNYSSELNVNALLLGDSALYLCASSPGGGFGYTFGSGTRLTVV.

In DNA, the CDR3 is TGCGCCAGCGGGCCGCAGGACCCTTACGAGCAGTACTTC. This encodes CASGPQDPYEQYF. V gene TRBV5-1 combines with J gene TRBJ2-7, with unresolved D. The CDR3 has 13 amino acids. The germline V and J ends were trimmed by 7 bases and 4 bases, with 15 bases remaining between them. CDR1 is SGHRS and CDR2 is YFSETQ in the germline V gene.

The genes are TRBV25-1 and TRBJ2-7, with a possible D match to TRBD1 (5 bases). The length of the CDR3 is 12 residues. Trimming pared 4 bases from V and 4 bases from J, leaving 8 bases between. The germline V gene encodes CDR1 MGHDK and CDR2 SYGVNS. The CDR3 region has the DNA TGTGCCAGCAGTGTAGGGGAATACGAGCAGTACTTC. This sequence encodes CASSVGEYEQYF.

The CDR3 nucleotides are TGCGCCAGCAGCCAGTCCGCGATCGGGGGGGGAGGAAACACCATATATTTT. Translation: CASSQSAIGGGGNTIYF. The V gene is TRBV4-1, the J gene TRBJ1-3; possible D gene TRBD1, 5 bases. Germline V CDR1 and CDR2: MGHRA, YSYEKL. CDR3 length: 17 residues. The V end was cut by 3 bases, the J end by 4 bases, with 19 bases between.

The CDR3 DNA follows: TGTGCCAGCACCACAAGCCGGGACAGCCATCAGCCCCAGCATTTT. Its translation: CASTTSRDSHQPQHF. V and J are TRBV6-5 and TRBJ1-5; TRBD1 aligns across 7 bases. CDR3 size: 15 residues. Germline CDR1 and CDR2: MNHEY and SVGAGI. V was pared by 7 bases and J by 5 bases, with 11 bases of the junction left unmatched.

The chain is built from TRBV5-1 and TRBJ2-3, with TRBD2 matching over 9 bases. Germline lookup yields CDR1 SGHRS and CDR2 YFSETQ. The trim removed 4 bases at V and 0 bases at J, leaving 6 bases unmatched. The CDR3 runs to 16 residues. The CDR3 spells CASSRLTSGSTDTQYF. CDR3 DNA sequence: TGCGCCAGCAGCCGGTTGACTAGCGGTAGCACAGATACGCAGTATTTT.

This clone was picked up one time. J is TRBJ1-2 and V is TRBV4-2, with D unresolved. CDR3 length: 13 amino acids. The germline V gene encodes CDR1 LGHNA and CDR2 YNFKEQ. V gave up 0 bases and J gave up 4 bases, with 6 bases separating them. CDR3 sequence (DNA): TGTGCCAGCAGCCAAGAAAACAGCTATGGCTACACCTTC. This codes for CASSQENSYGYTF.

This chain links TRBV7-9 with TRBJ1-1; D is undetermined. The CDR3 contains 12 residues. Deletions cut 1 base from V and 7 bases from J, with 7 bases between. The germline gives CDR1 SEHNR, CDR2 FQNEAQ (reference sequence). Here the CDR3 reads CASSLGGGEAFF. DNA of the CDR3: TGTGCCAGCAGCTTAGGAGGAGGTGAAGCTTTCTTT.

This chain joins TRBV2 and TRBJ1-5; D not certain. Deletions cut 2 bases from V and 0 bases from J, with 8 bases between. The CDR3 totals 15 residues. Germline V gene data show CDR1 as SNHLY and CDR2 as FYNNEI. The CDR3 region has the DNA TGTGCCAGCAGTGAAAGTGGGTATAGCAATCAGCCCCAGCATTTT. Its protein product is CASSESGYSNQPQHF.

This chain uses TRBV5-3 with TRBJ1-6, with 8 bases lining up with TRBD1. TRBV5-3 is filed as an ORF, its function uncertain. V trimming: 6 bases; J trimming: 9 bases; junction bases outside the gene matches: 11. There are 15 residues in the CDR3. CDR3 nucleotides: TGTGCCAGAAACCTCGGCCCACAGGGGGTTTCACCCCTCCACTTT. Its translation: CARNLGPQGVSPLHF.

J is TRBJ1-5 and V is TRBV5-4; D not certain. Germline V CDR1 and CDR2: SGHNT, YYREEE (reference sequence). The CDR3 has 13 amino acids. With 2 bases removed from V and 0 bases from J, the gap between germline ends came to 3 bases. CDR3 sequence (DNA): TGTGCCAGCAGCTTAGATAGCAATCAGCCCCAGCATTTT. Residues: CASSLDSNQPQHF.

The rearrangement uses TRBV5-4 and TRBJ2-3; 9 bases align to TRBD2. The CDR3 covers 15 residues. Germline V gene sequence: CDR1 SGHNT, CDR2 YYREEE (reference sequence). Losses at the gene ends were 3 bases for V and 1 base for J; bases not matched to a gene: 3. The CDR3 coding sequence is TGTGCCAGCAGCTGGCGGGGGGGCGGCACAGATACGCAGTATTTT. It encodes CASSWRGGGTDTQYF.

This chain connects TRBV2 to TRBJ2-5, with D possibly being TRBD1 or TRBD2 (6 bases each). Trimming took off 7 bases at V and 9 bases at J, with 18 bases between the two ends. This CDR3 is built from 13 residues. The germline V gene encodes CDR1 SNHLY and CDR2 FYNNEI. CDR3 loop: CASTPGPRGAQYF. The DNA for the CDR3 is TGTGCCAGCACCCCGGGACCTAGGGGGGCCCAGTACTTC.

By sample fraction, this clone is medium-sized. V and J are TRBV4-1 and TRBJ2-1; D is uncertain. Trimming left V 2 bases short and J 5 bases short, with 4 bases between. Germline assignment: CDR1 MGHRA and CDR2 YSYEKL. CDR3 size: 12 residues. CDR3 sequence: CASSQTNNEQFF. The CDR3 coding sequence is TGCGCCAGCAGCCAAACGAACAATGAGCAGTTCTTC.

This chain links TRBV6-1 with TRBJ2-2; 11 nucleotides line up with TRBD1. CDR1 is MNHNS, CDR2 SASEGT, per germline. Trimming at V came to 4 bases and at J to 6 bases, leaving 7 bases not matched to a gene. The CDR3 contains 16 residues. This chain's CDR3 is CASSVDRGPSPGELFF. The CDR3 DNA sequence: TGTGCCAGCAGTGTGGACAGGGGGCCATCTCCCGGGGAGCTGTTTTTT.

V gene TRBV6-5 combines with J gene TRBJ2-1; TRBD1 matches 11 bases. J lost 7 bases, V lost 4 bases, and 6 bases had no gene match. This CDR3 is 15 amino acids long. CDR1 MNHEY and CDR2 SVGAGI come from the germline V gene. CDR3 DNA: TGTGCCAGCAGTTCATTGGGACAGGGGGGTAATGAGCAGTTCTTC. Translated: CASSSLGQGGNEQFF.

The V and J genes are TRBV6-1 and TRBJ2-5, with TRBD2 as a possible D gene (5 bases). V gave up 2 bases and J gave up 1 base, with 8 bases separating them. From germline, CDR1 is MNHNS and CDR2 SASEGT. The CDR3 is 14 amino acids. Written as DNA, the CDR3 is TGTGCCAGCAGTGAATGGGAGCTCCAAGAGACCCAGTACTTC. Its protein is CASSEWELQETQYF.

This clone was seen only once. V is TRBV5-5 and J is TRBJ1-1; D not certain. V was cut by 7 bases and J by 2 bases, with 9 bases left in between. This CDR3 spans 12 amino acids. Per the germline V gene, CDR1 is SGHKS and CDR2 is YYEKEE (reference sequence). The DNA for the CDR3 is TGTGCCAGCGGCAGCCTTAACACTGAAGCTTTCTTT. It is translated as CASGSLNTEAFF.